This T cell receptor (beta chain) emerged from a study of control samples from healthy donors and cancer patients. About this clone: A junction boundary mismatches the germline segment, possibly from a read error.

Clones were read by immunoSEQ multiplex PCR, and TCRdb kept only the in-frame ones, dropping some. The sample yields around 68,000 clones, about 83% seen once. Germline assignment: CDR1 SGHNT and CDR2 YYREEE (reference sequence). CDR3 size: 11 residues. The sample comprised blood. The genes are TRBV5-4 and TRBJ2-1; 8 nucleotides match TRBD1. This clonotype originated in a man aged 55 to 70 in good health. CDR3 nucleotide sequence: TGTGCCAGCAGCCGGACAGGGTATCAGATCTTC. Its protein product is CASSRTGYQIF. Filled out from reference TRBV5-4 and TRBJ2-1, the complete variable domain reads ETGVTQSPTHLIKTRGQQVTLRCSSQSGHNTVSWYQQALGQGPQFIFQYYREEENGRGNFPPRFSGLQFPNYSSELNVNALELDDSALYLCASSRTGYQIFGPGTRLTVL.